The 16 T cell receptor beta chains below were found in one sample sequenced in a study of PD-L1 blockade in urothelial cancer. The data were produced by immunoSEQ multiplex PCR, yet TCRdb's version contains in-frame clones alone and is incomplete. This sample has just under 40,000 clones; about 89% occur once, and the top ten carry just under 2%. The sequencing here drew on PBMCs, taken around atezolizumab (anti-PD-L1) treatment. These receptors all come from a man aged 55 to 69 with urothelial cancer.

The chain employs TRBV11-2 and TRBJ2-3, with 11 bases identical to TRBD2. This CDR3 has 15 residues. Per germline, CDR1 SGHAT and CDR2 FQNNGV. Trimming took 5 bases from V and 6 from J; bases not matched to a gene: 7. CDR3 DNA sequence: TGTGCCAGCAGCCCATGGTCTAGCGGGGGGGATACGCAGTATTTT. It translates to CASSPWSSGGDTQYF.

This rearrangement joins TRBV10-1 to TRBJ2-1; D not resolved. This CDR3 is 15 amino acids long. The germline V and J ends were trimmed by 6 bases and 8 bases, with 20 bases remaining between them. Germline CDR1 WNHNN, CDR2 SYGVQD (reference sequence). DNA for the CDR3: TGCGCCAGCAGCCGCAATCCAATCCCCCGGGATGAGCAGTTCTTC. This sequence encodes CASSRNPIPRDEQFF.

The V and J genes are TRBV19 and TRBJ2-1; 12 nucleotides align to TRBD2. CDR3 length: 14 residues. Per germline, CDR1 LNHDA and CDR2 SQIVND (reference sequence). The ends lost 7 bases at V and 7 bases at J; junction bases unmatched: 5. CDR3: CASMVLAGGNEQFF. The CDR3 coding sequence is TGTGCCAGTATGGTCCTAGCGGGAGGGAATGAGCAGTTCTTC.

This chain uses TRBV9 with TRBJ2-3, with 11 bases lining up with TRBD2. The CDR3 length is 15 residues. V shed 4 bases, J shed 4 bases, and the junction held 5 bases outside the gene matches. Germline V lookup: CDR1 SGDLS, CDR2 YYNGEE. CDR3 sequence (DNA): TGTGCCAGCAGCACTAGCGGGAGTAGGGCAGATACGCAGTATTTT. This encodes CASSTSGSRADTQYF.

The chain links TRBV5-1 to TRBJ2-2; the D gene is possibly TRBD2 (5 bases). There are 14 residues in the CDR3. From germline, CDR1 is SGHRS and CDR2 YFSETQ. The V end lost 4 bases, the J end lost 8 bases, and 15 bases lay between the germline ends. CDR3 bases: TGCGCCAGCAGCCCCCGGACTGAACAGGGGGAGCTGTTTTTT. This sequence encodes CASSPRTEQGELFF.

This clone was picked up one time. The V call is TRBV15, the J call TRBJ2-1; maybe TRBD1 (6 bases). Germline V gene sequence: CDR1 LNHNV, CDR2 YYDKDF (reference sequence). The CDR3 loop spans 16 amino acids. V lost 1 base and J lost 1, with 11 bases in between. CDR3 protein: CATSRGGQFSYNEQFF. The CDR3 region has the DNA TGTGCCACCAGCAGAGGTGGACAGTTTTCCTACAATGAGCAGTTCTTC.

This sequence joins TRBV7-6 and TRBJ2-5, with 7 positions matching TRBD2. J gave up 4 bases and V 5 bases, and 7 bases lay outside the gene matches. The CDR3 length is 14 residues. Germline-derived CDR1 and CDR2 are SGHVS and FNYEAQ. CDR3 bases: TGTGCCAGCAGCCCTGCGGGGGTTGGAGAGACCCAGTACTTC. Translation: CASSPAGVGETQYF.

The J gene is TRBJ2-1, the V gene TRBV14, with TRBD2 identical over 13 bases. With 3 bases clipped from V and 7 bases from J, the junction kept 15 bases outside the gene matches. Per germline, CDR1 SGHDN and CDR2 FVKESK. CDR3 length: 19 residues. The CDR3 loop is CASSQLLTSGRAGRNEQFF. The DNA for the CDR3 is TGTGCCAGCAGCCAGCTTCTAACTAGCGGGAGGGCCGGACGAAATGAGCAGTTCTTC. The full variable domain, rest sourced from reference TRBV14 and TRBJ2-1, is EAGVTQFPSHSVIEKGQTVTLRCDPISGHDNLYWYRRVMGKEIKFLLHFVKESKQDESGMPNNRFLAERTGGTYSTLKVQPAELEDSGVYFCASSQLLTSGRAGRNEQFFGPGTRLTVL.

The rearrangement joins TRBV7-9 to TRBJ2-3, with TRBD2 identical over 11 bases. Germline CDR1 and CDR2: SEHNR and FQNEAQ (reference sequence). This CDR3 comprises 17 residues. The ends lost 1 base at V and 1 base at J; junction bases unmatched: 4. CDR3 sequence (DNA): TGTGCCAGCAGCTTAGGTAGCGGGAGGGCCGGCACAGATACGCAGTATTTT. It translates to CASSLGSGRAGTDTQYF.

The chain employs TRBV27 and TRBJ2-7, with no clear D. The length of the CDR3 is 15 residues. The ends were cut back, 5 bases at V and 1 base at J, with 15 bases in the middle. CDR1 is MNHEY, CDR2 SMNVEV, per germline (reference sequence). Here the CDR3 reads CASSPGGARSYEQYF. The CDR3 DNA is TGTGCCAGCAGTCCCGGTGGAGCACGATCCTACGAGCAGTACTTC.

V usage is TRBV11-2 and J usage is TRBJ1-2; TRBD1 aligns across 12 bases. Trimming removed 0 bases from V and 7 bases from J; junction bases left unmatched: 3. There are 15 residues in the CDR3. Germline V gene lookup returns CDR1 SGHAT and CDR2 FQNNGV. CDR3 amino acids: CASSLEGQGAFGYTF. CDR3 nucleotides: TGTGCCAGCAGCTTAGAGGGACAGGGGGCTTTTGGCTACACCTTC.

The chain links TRBV7-3 to TRBJ2-7; 7 bases are shared with TRBD1. This CDR3 is 14 amino acids long. After removal of 5 bases from V and 4 bases from J, the junction contained 8 bases not matched to a gene. Germline V lookup: CDR1 SGHTA, CDR2 FQGTGA. This CDR3 reads CASSPGQEGYEQYF. CDR3 sequence (DNA): TGTGCCAGCAGCCCAGGACAGGAAGGATACGAGCAGTACTTC.

The chain recombines TRBV11-1 with TRBJ2-3, with no clear D. Germline V lookup: CDR1 SGHAT, CDR2 FQDESV (reference sequence). Trimming left V 6 bases short and J 0 bases short, with 4 bases between. The CDR3 length is 12 residues. This chain's CDR3 is CASSTSTDTQYF. The DNA of the CDR3 is TGTGCCAGCAGTACTAGCACAGATACGCAGTATTTT.

The chain links TRBV18 to TRBJ2-1; D remains ambiguous. V gave up 0 bases and J gave up 8 bases, with 11 bases separating them. Looked up from germline, CDR1 is KGHSH and CDR2 is LQKENI. The CDR3 length is 14 residues. Here the CDR3 reads CASSPPAVIDEQFF. CDR3 in DNA: TGTGCCAGCTCACCACCGGCAGTAATCGATGAGCAGTTCTTC.

The rearrangement links TRBV9 to TRBJ2-5, with TRBD2 identical over 9 bases. Looked up from germline, CDR1 is SGDLS and CDR2 is YYNGEE. The CDR3 totals 14 residues. V lost 4 bases, J lost 5 bases, and 6 bases stayed unmatched. CDR3 DNA sequence: TGTGCCAGCAGCTCACTAGCGGGCGGCGAGACCCAGTACTTC. Translation gives CASSSLAGGETQYF.

CDR3 in DNA: TGTGCCAGCAGTCCACGGCGGGAAAGTTACGAGCAGTACTTC. Translated: CASSPRRESYEQYF. This chain uses TRBV6-5 with TRBJ2-7; D perhaps matches TRBD2 (6 bases). Germline V gives CDR1 MNHEY, CDR2 SVGAGI. The CDR3 is 14 residues long. Trimming pared 5 bases from V and 4 bases from J, leaving 15 bases between.